What follows are 19 T cell receptor beta chains derived from one specimen sequenced in a study of CD8+CD57+ T cells in acquired aplastic anemia. Patients included in sequencing had previously demonstrated CD8+CD57+ cell expansion by flow cytometry. Profiling that covered TCR beta VDJ and CDR3 relied on genomic DNA as its template. TCRdb re-called the reads through MiXCR, storing one row per CDR3 protein. Here the sample spans some 120,000 distinct CDR3 sequences, about 40% being singletons. Material: sorted CD4+, CD8+, or CD8+CD57+ T cells (not recorded which) from PBMCs. Receptors were obtained from a human donor with aplastic anemia.

The CDR3 loop is CASSQRDRFNEQYF. The CDR3 DNA sequence: TGTGCCAGCAGTCAAAGGGACAGGTTCAACGAGCAGTACTTC. The chain links TRBV16 to TRBJ2-7; 8 positions agree with TRBD1. Germline CDR1 is KGHSY and CDR2 is FQNENV. The CDR3 loop spans 14 amino acids. V lost 6 bases to trimming and J lost 5 bases; unmatched junction nucleotides: 9.

The genes are TRBV25-1 and TRBJ1-6; D remains ambiguous. V lost 6 bases and J 6 bases, leaving 15 bases between the germline ends. Germline values: CDR1 MGHDK, CDR2 SYGVNS. The CDR3 has 15 amino acids. CDR3 loop: CASSQDRGLNSPLHF. The CDR3 DNA reads TGTGCCAGCAGCCAAGATCGTGGACTTAATTCACCCCTCCACTTT. Combining the CDR3 with reference TRBV25-1 and TRBJ1-6 gives the whole variable domain EADIYQTPRYLVIGTGKKITLECSQTMGHDKMYWYQQDPGMELHLIHYSYGVNSTEKGDLSSESTVSRIRTEHFPLTLESARPSHTSQYLCASSQDRGLNSPLHFGNGTRLTVT.

In the case of this clonotype: A read error may be the cause here, since a much bigger clone is one base away. Because the CDR3's place on the DNA is in doubt, the DNA is left out and the CDR3 is given as listed by TCRdb. The rearrangement uses TRBV6-5 and TRBJ1-4; the D call of TRBD1 is as the table states it, not checked on the DNA. Ends included, the CDR3 has 15 residues. Germline V gene sequence: CDR1 MNHEY, CDR2 SVGAGI. CDR3 in amino acids: CASSYFGTGAEKLLF.

The rearrangement joins TRBV11-1 to TRBJ2-7, with TRBD1 identical over 9 bases. The CDR3 is 17 amino acids. V lost 4 bases, J lost 3 bases, and 13 bases stayed unmatched. Germline V gene lookup returns CDR1 SGHAT and CDR2 FQDESV (reference sequence). CDR3: CASSSYLVGTGHYEQYF. The CDR3 coding sequence is TGTGCCAGCAGCTCCTACCTGGTGGGGACAGGGCACTACGAGCAGTACTTC.

The rearrangement links TRBV27 to TRBJ1-2; D may be TRBD1 (6 bases). Trimming took off 3 bases at V and 5 bases at J, with 19 bases between the two ends. Germline loops: CDR1 MNHEY, CDR2 SMNVEV (reference sequence). The CDR3 runs 16 residues. CDR3: CASSFLGGEGPYGYTF. CDR3 nucleotides: TGTGCCAGCAGTTTCTTAGGGGGGGAGGGGCCGTATGGCTACACCTTC.

In the case of this clonotype: Given a much more abundant clone one base away, this may be a read error. The V call is TRBV4-1, the J call TRBJ2-3, with D possibly matching TRBD2 (6 bases). The CDR3 is 15 amino acids. Per germline, CDR1 MGHRA and CDR2 YSYEKL. DNA of the CDR3: TGCGTCAGCAGCCGCTCCTGGGGGGATCCAGATACGCAGTATTTT. Protein sequence: CVSSRSWGDPDTQYF.

This clonotype occurred once. A much larger clonotype is one base distant, so this may be a read error. The CDR3 carries no conserved terminal phenylalanine or tryptophan, so it likely arises from a read error. The genes are TRBV5-6 and TRBJ1-1; 8 bases map to TRBD1. Germline V lookup: CDR1 SGHDT, CDR2 YYEEEE. The CDR3 sequence is 15 residues long. J was trimmed by 4 bases and V by 3 bases; bases with no gene match: 8. CDR3 DNA sequence: TGTGCCAGCAGCTCAAGCCGGACAGGGATCACTGAAGCTTTCATT. This sequence encodes CASSSSRTGITEAFI.

This clonotype was counted at least ten times. This chain uses TRBV7-6 with TRBJ2-4; 7 bases match TRBD2. The CDR3 runs to 14 residues. V dropped 4 bases and J dropped 9; count of bases not matched to a gene: 9. CDR1 and CDR2 from the germline V gene are SGHVS and FNYEAQ. CDR3 nucleotide sequence: TGTGCCAGCAGCTCCAGGGACCGCGGGGGCATTCAGTACTTC. Amino acid sequence: CASSSRDRGGIQYF.

This clonotype was seen at least ten times. The gene calls are TRBV12-3 or TRBV12-4 and TRBJ1-1; tentative D call: TRBD1 (5 bases). Trimming shortened V by 4 bases and J by 5 bases, and 8 bases separated the two germline ends. This CDR3 is 12 amino acids long. CDR3 in amino acids: CASSWGETEAFF. The CDR3 nucleotides are TGTGCCAGCAGTTGGGGGGAGACTGAAGCTTTCTTT.

This clonotype showed up just a few times. The rearrangement uses TRBV18 and TRBJ1-1; a weak D match, TRBD1 (5 bases). In germline, CDR1 is KGHSH, CDR2 LQKENI. Trimming shortened V by 1 base and J by 6 bases, and 6 bases separated the two germline ends. This CDR3 contains 12 residues. CDR3 bases: TGTGCCAGCTCACCACAGGGGCCTGAAGCTTTCTTT. Its protein product is CASSPQGPEAFF.

This clonotype was counted only a few times. The chain links TRBV5-4 to TRBJ2-2; 9 bases align to TRBD1. After removal of 4 bases from V and 7 bases from J, the junction contained 8 bases not matched to a gene. The CDR3 runs 15 residues. Per the germline V gene, CDR1 is SGHNT and CDR2 is YYREEE (reference sequence). In DNA form, the CDR3 reads TGTGCCAGCAGCCAGGGACAGGGTAGTAACGGGGAGCTGTTTTTT. It specifies CASSQGQGSNGELFF.

This chain uses TRBV20-1 with TRBJ2-3, with 7 positions matching TRBD2. V lost 3 bases and J lost 2; bases outside the gene matches: 5. This CDR3 region has 14 residues. Germline CDR1 reads DFQATT; CDR2 reads SNEGSKA (reference sequence). The CDR3 loop is CSASGLAVTDTQYF. The CDR3 DNA reads as TGCAGTGCTAGCGGCCTAGCGGTCACAGATACGCAGTATTTT.

Ten or more counts support this clonotype. The chain carries TRBV19 and TRBJ1-5; D is unresolved. V gave up 3 bases and J gave up 2 bases, with 8 bases separating them. The CDR3 contains 14 residues. Germline V lookup: CDR1 LNHDA, CDR2 SQIVND (reference sequence). The CDR3 region has the DNA TGTGCCAGTAGTATCCGGGGAGGCAATCAGCCCCAGCATTTT. Translating it yields CASSIRGGNQPQHF.

In its sample, this clonotype was seen many times. The chain is built from TRBV3-1 and TRBJ2-5; possibly TRBD2 for D (6 bases). The CDR3 spans 14 residues. Germline V gives CDR1 LGHDT, CDR2 YNNKEL (reference sequence). Trimming stripped 0 bases from V and 9 bases from J, with 14 bases between. For the CDR3, the DNA is TGTGCCAGCAGCCAAGATGCGGGAAAGGCGTCCCAGTACTTC. As protein: CASSQDAGKASQYF.

This clonotype occurred many times. The V and J genes are TRBV5-1 and TRBJ2-1; D assignment may be TRBD1 or TRBD2 (6 bases each). The CDR3 loop spans 12 amino acids. The germline V gene encodes CDR1 SGHRS and CDR2 YFSETQ. Trimming removed 4 bases from V and 8 bases from J, with 10 bases in between. CDR3 DNA sequence: TGCGCCAGCAGCGGGGGGCTGGATGAGCAGTTCTTC. It yields the protein CASSGGLDEQFF.

This clonotype was recorded at least ten times. The rearrangement joins TRBV10-3 to TRBJ2-2; TRBD2 matches 8 bases. From germline, CDR1 is ENHRY and CDR2 SYGVKD. The J segment lost 7 bases and the V segment lost 7 bases, leaving 14 bases of the junction unmatched. This CDR3 is 16 amino acids long. This CDR3 is CAIKEGLGGYGGELFF. For the CDR3, the DNA is TGTGCCATCAAGGAGGGACTAGGCGGATACGGCGGGGAGCTGTTTTTT.

This clonotype appeared many times. CDR3 DNA: TGTGCCAGCAGAAGGGACATGAACACTGAAGCTTTCTTT. It specifies CASRRDMNTEAFF. This chain uses TRBV6-4 with TRBJ1-1; a possible D gene is TRBD1 (6 bases). This CDR3 comprises 13 residues. The V gene lost 6 bases and the J gene lost 0 bases, with 8 bases spanning the gap. Germline CDR1 is MRHNA and CDR2 is SNTAGT.

The rearrangement uses TRBV5-1 and TRBJ1-4, with a possible D match to TRBD1 (6 bases). The length of the CDR3 is 15 residues. In germline, CDR1 is SGHRS, CDR2 YFSETQ. V lost 3 bases to trimming and J lost 3 bases, with 12 bases between them. Here the CDR3 DNA reads TGCGCCAGCAGCTCTACAGGGTTATCTAATGAAAAACTGTTTTTT. This codes for CASSSTGLSNEKLFF.

The J gene is TRBJ2-2, the V gene TRBV6-5; 7 nucleotides match TRBD2. Germline V gives CDR1 MNHEY, CDR2 SVGAGI. The CDR3 runs 16 residues. V lost 1 base, J lost 7 bases, and 9 bases stayed unmatched. CDR3 in amino acids: CASSYLGTSVVGELFF. DNA of the CDR3: TGTGCCAGCAGTTACTTAGGTACTAGCGTTGTCGGGGAGCTGTTTTTT.